This TCR beta chain was observed in a study of T-cell reconstitution after alpha-beta-depleted transplantation in children. Unique molecular identifiers were built into the TCRbeta library. TCRdb independently ran MiXCR on the PCR reads; one entry per CDR3 protein. The profile shows 200,000 to 300,000 distinct CDR3 sequences, more than 20% of them singletons. Germline assignment: CDR1 MNHNS and CDR2 SASEGT. The CDR3 has 16 residues. This clonotype has only a few counts. Mismatch with germline at one junction end may stem from a read error. This specimen consisted of PBMCs, mostly from graft donor cells, obtained 360 days after TCRalphabeta/CD19-depleted stem cell transplant. This sequence joins TRBV6-1 and TRBJ1-1, with TRBD1 matching over 11 bases. This TCR derives from a female patient aged 2-9 years who had a stem cell transplant for congenital amegakaryocytic thrombocytopenia, so the T cells may come from the graft donor. The CDR3 region is CASNEGTGGFNTEAFF. The CDR3 nucleotides read TGTGCCAGCAATGAAGGGACAGGGGGTTTTAACACTGAAGCTTTCTTT.